Each of the 29 T cell receptor beta chains below was sequenced from the same sample in a study of blood T cell repertoires in COVID-19. Libraries were prepared by immunoSEQ multiplex PCR; TCRdb keeps only in-frame clonotypes and omits some of them. The top ten clones hold about 1.3% of a sample with approximately 210,000 clones, about 91% of them seen once. The sequenced sample consisted of peripheral blood. The source of these receptors is a man aged 25-45 years with acute or convalescent COVID-19.

The rearrangement links TRBV15 to TRBJ1-5; possible D gene TRBD1, 5 bases. The V gene lost 1 base and the J gene lost 0 bases, with 16 bases spanning the gap. Germline V gene data show CDR1 as LNHNV and CDR2 as YYDKDF (reference sequence). The CDR3 runs 18 residues. In DNA form, the CDR3 reads TGTGCCACCAGCAGAGCTGGGGCAAGTAAAGATAGCAATCAGCCCCAGCATTTT. This translates into CATSRAGASKDSNQPQHF.

J is TRBJ1-2 and V is TRBV9; D is uncertain. Germline CDR1 reads SGDLS; CDR2 reads YYNGEE. The CDR3 runs 17 residues. V was clipped by 5 bases and J by 4 bases, with 24 bases between them. This CDR3 reads CASSARNGQAEGYGYTF. The CDR3 DNA reads TGTGCCAGCAGTGCCCGTAATGGGCAGGCCGAGGGCTATGGCTACACCTTC.

The chain combines TRBV6-5 with TRBJ1-2; the D is unclear. This CDR3 is 15 amino acids long. Trimming pared 7 bases from V and 7 bases from J, leaving 22 bases between. The V gene's germline CDR1 is MNHEY and CDR2 SVGAGI. For the CDR3, the DNA is TGTGCCAGCAAACTTCCACTCGGGGTTACGGGTGGCTACACCTTC. This encodes CASKLPLGVTGGYTF.

V is TRBV5-4 and J is TRBJ2-3; 13 nucleotides line up with TRBD2. The ends lost 4 bases at V and 2 bases at J; junction bases unmatched: 4. CDR3 size: 16 residues. Germline V CDR1 and CDR2: SGHNT, YYREEE (reference sequence). CDR3 sequence: CASSQGTSGTTDTQYF. CDR3 coding DNA: TGTGCCAGCAGCCAGGGGACTAGCGGGACCACAGATACGCAGTATTTT. The variable domain in full, completed from reference TRBV5-4 and TRBJ2-3, reads ETGVTQSPTHLIKTRGQQVTLRCSSQSGHNTVSWYQQALGQGPQFIFQYYREEENGRGNFPPRFSGLQFPNYSSELNVNALELDDSALYLCASSQGTSGTTDTQYFGPGTRLTVL.

V and J are TRBV7-3 and TRBJ2-3, with TRBD2 matching over 16 bases. J gave up 3 bases and V 2 bases, and 8 bases lay outside the gene matches. Germline CDR1 reads SGHTA; CDR2 reads FQGTGA. There are 19 residues in the CDR3. CDR3 sequence (DNA): TGTGCCAGCAGCTTAGTCCCGGGACTAGCGGGGGGGCCGACAGATACGCAGTATTTT. As protein: CASSLVPGLAGGPTDTQYF.

This chain joins TRBV12-5 and TRBJ1-5, with TRBD1 matching over 7 bases. The CDR3 has 14 residues. Trimming cost V 6 bases and J 4 bases; bases outside gene matches: 6. The germline CDR1 and CDR2 sequences are LGHNT and FRNRAP. The CDR3 bases are TGTGCTAGTGGCCCCGGACAGGCAAATCAGCCCCAGCATTTT. Translated: CASGPGQANQPQHF.

V is TRBV28 and J is TRBJ1-1; 7 bases are a match to TRBD1. This CDR3 spans 15 amino acids. Germline V CDR1 and CDR2: MDHEN, SYDVKM. The V gene end was trimmed by 3 bases and the J gene end by 1 base; junction bases not matched to a gene: 5. The CDR3 protein is CASSFHRTGNTEAFF. For the CDR3, the DNA is TGTGCCAGCAGTTTTCATCGGACAGGGAACACTGAAGCTTTCTTT.

This sequence joins TRBV30 and TRBJ1-4; D is possibly TRBD1 (5 bases). The CDR3 runs to 11 residues. With 3 bases removed from V and 13 bases from J, the gap between germline ends came to 12 bases. Germline CDR1 GTSNPN, CDR2 SVGIG (reference sequence). The CDR3 region has the DNA TGTGCCTGGAGCCCCGGGGGTGGACTGTTTTTT. Encoded protein: CAWSPGGGLFF.

The CDR3, as DNA: TGTGCCAGCAGTAACGGTGCGGGCACAGATACGCAGTATTTT. Translated, it gives CASSNGAGTDTQYF. The gene calls are TRBV7-3 and TRBJ2-3; D ambiguous. Per the germline V gene, CDR1 is SGHTA and CDR2 is FQGTGA. There are 14 residues in the CDR3. The ends were cut back, 6 bases at V and 1 base at J, with 11 bases in the middle.

V usage is TRBV5-8 and J usage is TRBJ1-1, with 10 bases matching TRBD1. CDR3 length: 13 residues. The V gene end was trimmed by 2 bases and the J gene end by 13 bases; junction bases not matched to a gene: 8. The V gene's germline CDR1 is SGHTS and CDR2 YDEGEE. CDR3 bases: TGTGCCAGCAGCTTCCCGGGACAGGGGACGGTTTTCTTT. It translates to CASSFPGQGTVFF.

The chain uses TRBV7-6 and TRBJ2-3; 7 positions match TRBD2. This CDR3 is built from 14 residues. Trimming took 1 base from V and 5 from J; bases not matched to a gene: 3. The germline V gene has CDR1 SGHVS and CDR2 FNYEAQ. The CDR3 protein is CASSLGAGVDTQYF. The CDR3 coding sequence is TGTGCCAGCAGCTTAGGGGCGGGGGTAGATACGCAGTATTTT.

The chain recombines TRBV10-2 with TRBJ2-2, with 8 bases lining up with TRBD2. CDR3 length: 16 residues. With V trimmed by 4 bases and J by 2 bases, 6 bases remained unmatched. Germline V gene data show CDR1 as WSHSY and CDR2 as SAAADI. The CDR3 loop is CASSARGGSNTGELFF. CDR3 sequence (DNA): TGCGCCAGCAGTGCACGCGGGGGGTCCAACACCGGGGAGCTGTTTTTT.

This clone was observed a single time. The chain has TRBV7-9 and TRBJ2-1; D may be TRBD2 (6 bases). The CDR3 is 17 amino acids. The V gene lost 4 bases and the J gene lost 0 bases, with 16 bases spanning the gap. The germline V gene encodes CDR1 SEHNR and CDR2 FQNEAQ (reference sequence). The CDR3 protein is CASSSGGASSSYNEQFF. The CDR3 DNA is TGTGCCAGCAGCTCCGGGGGAGCCTCGAGCTCCTACAATGAGCAGTTCTTC.

The rearrangement joins TRBV7-3 to TRBJ2-7; TRBD1 matches 9 bases. Germline V gene data show CDR1 as SGHTA and CDR2 as FQGTGA. V was pared by 5 bases and J by 10 bases, with 6 bases of the junction left unmatched. The CDR3 spans 12 residues. The CDR3 sequence: CASSTGQGFQYF. The CDR3 DNA reads TGTGCCAGCAGCACTGGACAGGGGTTCCAGTACTTC.

The chain links TRBV11-2 to TRBJ2-5, with TRBD2 matching over 12 bases. Trimming removed 3 bases from V and 5 bases from J; junction bases left unmatched: 7. CDR1 and CDR2 (germline): SGHAT, FQNNGV. This CDR3 contains 16 residues. Here the CDR3 reads CASSLKLAGGGETQYF. The CDR3 bases are TGTGCCAGCAGCTTGAAACTAGCGGGGGGCGGGGAGACCCAGTACTTC.

The chain combines TRBV6-5 with TRBJ1-1, with TRBD1 matching over 7 bases. Germline V gene data show CDR1 as MNHEY and CDR2 as SVGAGI. The CDR3 covers 14 residues. The J segment lost 4 bases and the V segment lost 6 bases, leaving 8 bases of the junction unmatched. CDR3 sequence reads: CASSHDRVSTEAFF. The DNA for the CDR3 is TGTGCCAGCAGCCATGACAGGGTGAGCACTGAAGCTTTCTTT.

The J gene is TRBJ2-3, the V gene TRBV28; D remains ambiguous. V gave up 5 bases and J gave up 12 bases, with 24 bases separating them. The CDR3 extends over 15 amino acids. Germline CDR1 and CDR2: MDHEN and SYDVKM. The CDR3 spells CASSPRLPLPGTQYF. CDR3 coding DNA: TGTGCCAGCAGTCCTCGTTTACCCCTACCAGGAACACAGTATTTT.

V gene TRBV6-5 combines with J gene TRBJ1-5; D may be TRBD1 (6 bases). Between the trimmed V and J ends, which lost 5 bases and 1 base, there was a span of 12 bases. This CDR3 spans 15 amino acids. Germline CDR1 MNHEY, CDR2 SVGAGI. CDR3 sequence: CASSPDRRSNQPQHF. In DNA form, the CDR3 reads TGTGCCAGCAGTCCCGACAGGAGGAGCAATCAGCCCCAGCATTTT.

The DNA of the CDR3 is TGCGCCAGCAGTTTTGGGTCGCTAACTGAGGATTCACCCCTCCACTTT. Translation: CASSFGSLTEDSPLHF. This chain connects TRBV5-1 to TRBJ1-6; D call uncertain. Trimming took off 5 bases at V and 8 bases at J, with 20 bases between the two ends. The germline CDR1 and CDR2 sequences are SGHRS and YFSETQ. The CDR3 is made up of 16 amino acids.

The gene calls are TRBV6-1 and TRBJ1-3, with TRBD1 as a possible D gene (6 bases). The CDR3 runs to 16 residues. V lost 2 bases and J lost 2, with 13 bases in between. Per the germline V gene, CDR1 is MNHNS and CDR2 is SASEGT. CDR3 DNA: TGTGCCAGCAGTGAAAAGCCCCCAGGGGCTGGAAACACCATATATTTT. This translates into CASSEKPPGAGNTIYF.

Only one count was recorded for this clone. This chain links TRBV6-5 with TRBJ2-6; D remains unclear. Germline V lookup: CDR1 MNHEY, CDR2 SVGAGI. The V end lost 8 bases, the J end lost 0 bases, and 11 bases lay between the germline ends. CDR3 length: 15 residues. For the CDR3, the DNA is TGTGCCAGCTGCAGGTCCCTCTCTGGGGCCAACGTCCTGACTTTC. Translated: CASCRSLSGANVLTF.

This chain connects TRBV18 to TRBJ2-6, with D possibly being TRBD1 (6 bases). Per germline, CDR1 KGHSH and CDR2 LQKENI. V lost 3 bases, J lost 2 bases, and 8 bases lay in between. The CDR3 is 15 amino acids. CDR3 DNA: TGTGCCAGCTCACCCCAGGGGCCTGGGGCCAACGTCCTGACTTTC. Translated, it gives CASSPQGPGANVLTF. The full variable domain, its missing parts supplied by reference TRBV18 and TRBJ2-6, is NAGVMQNPRHLVRRRGQEARLRCSPMKGHSHVYWYRQLPEEGLKFMVYLQKENIIDESGMPKERFSAEFPKEGPSILRIQQVVRGDSAAYFCASSPQGPGANVLTFGAGSRLTVL.

This clone was counted a single time. The chain recombines TRBV6-5 with TRBJ2-2, with D perhaps TRBD2 (6 bases). This CDR3 comprises 15 residues. Germline loops: CDR1 MNHEY, CDR2 SVGAGI. Trimming left V 6 bases short and J 10 bases short, with 21 bases between. CDR3 nucleotides: TGTGCCAGCAGCCACCAAGGGACTGCTAACGTGGAGCTGTTTTTT. Translation: CASSHQGTANVELFF.

This chain uses TRBV18 with TRBJ1-5; D is perhaps TRBD1 (6 bases). The CDR3 is 15 amino acids. Germline V lookup: CDR1 KGHSH, CDR2 LQKENI. Between the trimmed V and J ends, which lost 2 bases and 4 bases, there was a span of 12 bases. The CDR3 loop is CASSPTGGANQPQHF. The CDR3 DNA sequence: TGTGCCAGCTCACCAACCGGGGGGGCTAATCAGCCCCAGCATTTT.

J is TRBJ2-5 and V is TRBV13; 8 nucleotides match TRBD2. Germline V gives CDR1 PRHDT, CDR2 FYEKMQ (reference sequence). J gave up 1 base and V 1 base, and 8 bases lay outside the gene matches. There are 17 residues in the CDR3. The CDR3 DNA sequence: TGTGCCAGCAGCTTAGATGGTAGCGGGGATCTCCAAGAGACCCAGTACTTC. Translation gives CASSLDGSGDLQETQYF.

This chain joins TRBV5-1 and TRBJ1-5; TRBD1 is a possible D gene (6 bases). The germline V gene encodes CDR1 SGHRS and CDR2 YFSETQ. With 0 bases removed from V and 0 bases from J, the gap between germline ends came to 7 bases. The CDR3 totals 15 residues. The CDR3 is CASSLEGVSNQPQHF. The CDR3 DNA sequence: TGCGCCAGCAGCTTGGAGGGGGTTAGCAATCAGCCCCAGCATTTT.

The chain couples TRBV2 to TRBJ1-5; weak D call: TRBD1 (6 bases). Deletions cut 7 bases from V and 1 base from J, with 14 bases between. Germline V gene data show CDR1 as SNHLY and CDR2 as FYNNEI. The CDR3 spans 15 residues. DNA for the CDR3: TGTGCCAGCATCGACAGGTCAGGGAGCAATCAGCCCCAGCATTTT. This codes for CASIDRSGSNQPQHF.

This chain connects TRBV9 to TRBJ2-6; tentatively, D is TRBD1 (5 bases). The CDR3 length is 18 residues. Germline CDR1 reads SGDLS; CDR2 reads YYNGEE. V shed 4 bases and J shed 0 bases, with 17 bases lying between them. The CDR3 sequence is CASSLTGRGPSGANVLTF. As DNA, the CDR3 is TGTGCCAGCAGCCTCACAGGCCGTGGACCCTCTGGGGCCAACGTCCTGACTTTC. Variable domain in full (rest from reference TRBV9 and TRBJ2-6): DSGVTQTPKHLITATGQRVTLRCSPRSGDLSVYWYQQSLDQGLQFLIQYYNGEERAKGNILERFSAQQFPDLHSELNLSSLELGDSALYFCASSLTGRGPSGANVLTFGAGSRLTVL.

V is TRBV28 and J is TRBJ2-7; maybe TRBD2 (5 bases). The CDR3 length is 15 residues. Germline CDR1 MDHEN, CDR2 SYDVKM. V lost 6 bases, J lost 5 bases, and 20 bases lay in between. CDR3 protein: CASRTLYRESNEQYF. The CDR3 DNA reads as TGTGCCAGCAGGACTCTATATAGGGAGTCAAACGAGCAGTACTTC.